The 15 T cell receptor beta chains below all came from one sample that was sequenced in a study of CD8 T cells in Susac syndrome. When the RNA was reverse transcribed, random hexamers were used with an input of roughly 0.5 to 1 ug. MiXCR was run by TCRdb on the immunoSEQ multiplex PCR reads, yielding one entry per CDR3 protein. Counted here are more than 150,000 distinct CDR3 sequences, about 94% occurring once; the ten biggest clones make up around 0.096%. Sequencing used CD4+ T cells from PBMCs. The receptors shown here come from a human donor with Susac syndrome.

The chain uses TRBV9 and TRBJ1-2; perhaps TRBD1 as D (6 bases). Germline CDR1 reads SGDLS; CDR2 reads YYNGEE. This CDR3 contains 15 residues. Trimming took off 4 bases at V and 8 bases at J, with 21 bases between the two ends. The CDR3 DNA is TGTGCCAGCAGCCCCGACTCGGGGGCGCAGAGGGGCTACACCTTC. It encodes CASSPDSGAQRGYTF.

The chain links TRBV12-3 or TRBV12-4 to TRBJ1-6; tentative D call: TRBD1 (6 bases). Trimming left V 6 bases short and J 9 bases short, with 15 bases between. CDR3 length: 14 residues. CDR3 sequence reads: CASRPEGVSSPLHF. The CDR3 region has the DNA TGTGCCAGCAGGCCCGAGGGGGTTAGTTCACCCCTCCACTTT.

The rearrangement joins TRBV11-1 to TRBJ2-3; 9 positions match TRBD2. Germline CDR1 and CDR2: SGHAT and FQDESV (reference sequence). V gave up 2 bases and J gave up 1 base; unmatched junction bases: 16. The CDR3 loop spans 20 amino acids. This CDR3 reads CASSLKTGPAGGPGTDTQYF. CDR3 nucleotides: TGTGCCAGCAGCTTAAAGACTGGCCCAGCGGGGGGCCCTGGCACAGATACGCAGTATTTT.

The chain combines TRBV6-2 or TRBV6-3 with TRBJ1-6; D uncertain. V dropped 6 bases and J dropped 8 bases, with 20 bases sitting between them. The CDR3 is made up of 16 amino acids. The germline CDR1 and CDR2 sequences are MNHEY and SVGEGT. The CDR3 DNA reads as TGTGCCAGCAGCTCCATTTCGGGGAGGGAGCATTCACCCCTCCACTTT. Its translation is CASSSISGREHSPLHF.

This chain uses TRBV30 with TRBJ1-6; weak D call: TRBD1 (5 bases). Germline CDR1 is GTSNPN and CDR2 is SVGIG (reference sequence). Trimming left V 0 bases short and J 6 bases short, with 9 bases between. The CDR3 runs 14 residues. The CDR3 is CAWSVTGTNSPLHF. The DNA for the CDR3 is TGTGCCTGGAGTGTTACAGGCACTAATTCACCCCTCCACTTT.

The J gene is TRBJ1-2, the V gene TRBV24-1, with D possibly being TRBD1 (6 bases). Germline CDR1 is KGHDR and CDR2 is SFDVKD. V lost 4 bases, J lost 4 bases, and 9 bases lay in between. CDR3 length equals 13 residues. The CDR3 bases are TGTGCCACCAGTGAGGGGGCAGGCTATGGCTACACCTTC. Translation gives CATSEGAGYGYTF.

CDR3: CASSLGGDPGTQYF. The CDR3 DNA reads as TGCGCCAGCAGCTTGGGAGGGGATCCTGGGACCCAGTACTTC. The V call is TRBV5-1, the J call TRBJ2-5, with D perhaps assigned TRBD1 or TRBD2 (5 bases each). The CDR3 extends over 14 amino acids. V gave up 0 bases and J gave up 7 bases, with 13 bases separating them. CDR1 is SGHRS, CDR2 YFSETQ, per germline.

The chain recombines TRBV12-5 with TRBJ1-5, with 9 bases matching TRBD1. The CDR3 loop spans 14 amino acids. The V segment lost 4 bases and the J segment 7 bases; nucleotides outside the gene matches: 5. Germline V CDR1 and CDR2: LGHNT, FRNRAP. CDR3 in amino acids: CASGSQGAGQPQHF. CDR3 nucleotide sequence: TGTGCTAGTGGTTCACAGGGGGCCGGACAGCCCCAGCATTTT.

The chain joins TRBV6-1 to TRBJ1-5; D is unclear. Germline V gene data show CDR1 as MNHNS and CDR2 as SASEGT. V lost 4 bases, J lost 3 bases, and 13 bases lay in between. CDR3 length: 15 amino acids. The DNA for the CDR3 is TGTGCCAGCAGTGCTGAGAGAGGAGTCAATCAGCCCCAGCATTTT. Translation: CASSAERGVNQPQHF.

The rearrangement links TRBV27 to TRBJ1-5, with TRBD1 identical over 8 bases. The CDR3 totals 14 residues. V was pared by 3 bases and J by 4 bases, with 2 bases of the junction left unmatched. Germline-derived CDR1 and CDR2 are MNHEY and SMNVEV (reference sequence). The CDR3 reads CASSFQGANQPQHF. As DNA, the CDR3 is TGTGCCAGCAGTTTCCAGGGGGCAAATCAGCCCCAGCATTTT.

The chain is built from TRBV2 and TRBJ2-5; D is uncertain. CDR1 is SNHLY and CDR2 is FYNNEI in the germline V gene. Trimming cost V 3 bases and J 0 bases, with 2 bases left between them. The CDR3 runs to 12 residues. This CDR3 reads CASSDNQETQYF. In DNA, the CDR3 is TGTGCCAGCAGTGATAACCAAGAGACCCAGTACTTC.

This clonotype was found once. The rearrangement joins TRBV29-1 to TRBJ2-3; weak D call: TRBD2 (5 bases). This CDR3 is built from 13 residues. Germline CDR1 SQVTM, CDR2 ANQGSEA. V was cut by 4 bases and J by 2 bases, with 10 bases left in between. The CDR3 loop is CSVAGRTTDTQYF. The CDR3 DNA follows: TGCAGCGTTGCGGGAAGGACCACAGATACGCAGTATTTT.

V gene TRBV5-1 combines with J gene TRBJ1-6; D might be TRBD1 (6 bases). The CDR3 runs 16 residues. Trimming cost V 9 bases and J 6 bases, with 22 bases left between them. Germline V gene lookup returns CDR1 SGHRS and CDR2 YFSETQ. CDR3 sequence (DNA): TGCGCCATCGCCATCATCTCGAGAGGGGGTAATTCACCCCTCCACTTT. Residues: CAIAIISRGGNSPLHF.

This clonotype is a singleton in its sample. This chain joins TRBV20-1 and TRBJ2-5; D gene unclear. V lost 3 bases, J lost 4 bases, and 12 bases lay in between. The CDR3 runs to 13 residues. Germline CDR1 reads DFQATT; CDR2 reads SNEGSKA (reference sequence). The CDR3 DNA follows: TGCAGTGCTAGGTTCCCCCCGGGAGAGACCCAGTACTTC. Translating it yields CSARFPPGETQYF.

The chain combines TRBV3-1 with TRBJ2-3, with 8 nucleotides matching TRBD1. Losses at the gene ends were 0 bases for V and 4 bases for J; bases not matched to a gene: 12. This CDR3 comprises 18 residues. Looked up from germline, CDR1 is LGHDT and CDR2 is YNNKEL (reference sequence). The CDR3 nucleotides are TGTGCCAGCAGCCAAGATATGTCTCCGACAGGGGACTCAGATACGCAGTATTTT. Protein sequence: CASSQDMSPTGDSDTQYF.